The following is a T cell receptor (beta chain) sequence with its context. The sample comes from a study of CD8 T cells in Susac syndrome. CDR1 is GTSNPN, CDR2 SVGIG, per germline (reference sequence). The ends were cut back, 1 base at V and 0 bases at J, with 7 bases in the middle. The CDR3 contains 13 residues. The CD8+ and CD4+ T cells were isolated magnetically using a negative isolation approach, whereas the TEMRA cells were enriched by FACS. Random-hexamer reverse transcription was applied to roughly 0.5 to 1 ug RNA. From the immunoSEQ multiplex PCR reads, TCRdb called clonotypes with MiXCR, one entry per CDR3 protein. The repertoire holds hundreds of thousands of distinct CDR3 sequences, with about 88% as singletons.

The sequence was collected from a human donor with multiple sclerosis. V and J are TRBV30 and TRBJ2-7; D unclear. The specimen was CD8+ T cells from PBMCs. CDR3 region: CAWSGGSSYEQYF. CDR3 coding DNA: TGTGCCTGGAGTGGGGGAAGCTCCTACGAGCAGTACTTC.